Presented here are 11 T cell receptor beta chains from one specimen sequenced in a study of cytomegalovirus exposure and HLA in healthy donors. PCR primers comprised 60 Vbeta and 13 Jbeta primers. TCRdb's copy holds only in-frame clones and misses some; the assay was immunoSEQ multiplex PCR. The sample consists of some 150,000 clones, about three quarters of them appearing once. Source material: PBMCs. These TCRs come from a woman aged 40 to 55 in good health and CMV-seronegative.

CDR3 nucleotide sequence: TGCGCCAGCAGTGTTTTAGCGGGAGTAAGGGATACGCAGTATTTT. It encodes CASSVLAGVRDTQYF. The chain combines TRBV10-1 with TRBJ2-3; 9 bases map to TRBD2. Germline CDR1 reads WNHNN; CDR2 reads SYGVQD (reference sequence). This CDR3 is 15 amino acids long. The J segment lost 6 bases and the V segment lost 4 bases, leaving 8 bases of the junction unmatched.

The V and J genes are TRBV6-5 and TRBJ2-3; 8 bases agree with TRBD1. This CDR3 is 15 amino acids long. The ends lost 6 bases at V and 0 bases at J; junction bases unmatched: 5. Germline V gene data show CDR1 as MNHEY and CDR2 as SVGAGI. In DNA, the CDR3 is TGTGCCAGCAGCGTTGGACAGGGCAGCACAGATACGCAGTATTTT. It codes for CASSVGQGSTDTQYF.

The rearrangement links TRBV5-4 to TRBJ2-7, with TRBD1 matching over 10 bases. V shed 4 bases and J 4 bases; nucleotides not matched to a gene: 14. The CDR3 runs to 17 residues. From germline, CDR1 is SGHNT and CDR2 YYREEE (reference sequence). CDR3 residues: CASSHDRGRFEGYEQYF. The CDR3 bases are TGTGCCAGCAGCCATGACAGGGGGCGTTTCGAGGGATACGAGCAGTACTTC.

The CDR3 nucleotides read TGTGCCAGCAGTGAGGAACGGGGGGGCTCCTACGAGCAGTACTTC. This sequence encodes CASSEERGGSYEQYF. This sequence joins TRBV6-1 and TRBJ2-7, with TRBD2 identical over 8 bases. J was trimmed by 0 bases and V by 3 bases; bases with no gene match: 4. This CDR3 comprises 15 residues. Germline assignment: CDR1 MNHNS and CDR2 SASEGT.

The V and J genes are TRBV18 and TRBJ1-2; the D is unclear. Germline values: CDR1 KGHSH, CDR2 LQKENI. The CDR3 spans 16 residues. With 0 bases removed from V and 0 bases from J, the gap between germline ends came to 11 bases. This CDR3 reads CASSPPVLTANYGYTF. Written as DNA, the CDR3 is TGTGCCAGCTCACCACCGGTACTTACAGCTAACTATGGCTACACCTTC.

This clone was recorded only once. The chain is built from TRBV6-1 and TRBJ2-7; D is undetermined. V was shortened by 5 bases and J by 0 bases, with 14 bases between the two germline ends. The CDR3 runs to 15 residues. Germline V gene lookup returns CDR1 MNHNS and CDR2 SASEGT. The CDR3 DNA reads as TGTGCCAGCAGTCCTAAGAGTTGGAGCTCCTACGAGCAGTACTTC. The encoded protein is CASSPKSWSSYEQYF.

The J gene is TRBJ2-7, the V gene TRBV28, with a possible D match to TRBD2 (6 bases). Germline values: CDR1 MDHEN, CDR2 SYDVKM. Trimming cost V 6 bases and J 3 bases, with 18 bases left between them. CDR3 length: 15 residues. CDR3 sequence: CASSGLHGLSYEQYF. The CDR3 region has the DNA TGTGCCAGCAGCGGGTTGCATGGACTAAGCTACGAGCAGTACTTC.

DNA of the CDR3: TGTGCCAGCAGCCAGCAGGGCGGGGGCACCGGGGAGCTGTTTTTT. Amino acids: CASSQQGGGTGELFF. The chain recombines TRBV2 with TRBJ2-2, with 7 bases that match TRBD2. This CDR3 has 15 amino acids. Germline CDR1 and CDR2: SNHLY and FYNNEI. With 6 bases clipped from V and 4 bases from J, the junction kept 8 bases outside the gene matches.

Here the CDR3 DNA reads TGTGCCAGCAGCCTCCGGTCAGGGGAACAAGAGACCCAGTACTTC. Its translation: CASSLRSGEQETQYF. J is TRBJ2-5 and V is TRBV5-4, with D possibly matching TRBD1 (6 bases). The CDR3 contains 15 residues. V lost 4 bases, J lost 2 bases, and 15 bases lay in between. Per germline, CDR1 SGHNT and CDR2 YYREEE (reference sequence).

The chain has TRBV5-1 and TRBJ2-3, with TRBD2 matching over 8 bases. J lost 5 bases, V lost 4 bases, and 6 bases had no gene match. There are 14 residues in the CDR3. The germline V gene has CDR1 SGHRS and CDR2 YFSETQ. CDR3 DNA sequence: TGCGCCAGCAGCACCGGGGGGGTGGGAGATACGCAGTATTTT. As protein: CASSTGGVGDTQYF.

The rearrangement uses TRBV6-1 and TRBJ1-5; a possible D gene is TRBD1 (6 bases). The germline gives CDR1 MNHNS, CDR2 SASEGT. Trimming took off 6 bases at V and 2 bases at J, with 14 bases between the two ends. The CDR3 has 15 amino acids. The CDR3 DNA is TGTGCCAGCAGCCACGGACAGAAGCGCAATCAGCCCCAGCATTTT. Protein: CASSHGQKRNQPQHF.